This T cell receptor beta chain was recovered during a study of post-analysis software for immune sequencing data. Study background: Included among the disease courses, which were recorded for the cohort, were relapsing-remitting, secondary progressive and progressive-relapsing multiple sclerosis. Overall study results and limits: F measure showed strong co-clustering of same-batch samples. The normalized Chao1 diversity of multiple sclerosis patients was significantly lower than that of controls. A handful of TRBV segments were significantly more frequent in patients than in controls. TRBV5-6, TRBV5-1 and TRBV20-1 were among these segments.

Sequencing libraries made from TCR beta cDNA carried unique molecular identifiers. Roughly 470,000 cDNA molecules came from about 1 to 10 million T cells. A single record per CDR3 protein comes from TCRdb applying MiXCR to the PCR reads. Among approximately 690,000 distinct CDR3 sequences, 59% were seen once, and the ten largest hold about 11%. Of note for this clonotype: The target antigen is unknown.

V gave up 7 bases and J gave up 9 bases; unmatched junction bases: 11. CDR3 length: 16 residues. Germline loops: CDR1 MNHEY, CDR2 SVGAGI. Sequences were obtained from blood. This sequence joins TRBV6-5 and TRBJ2-1; 14 nucleotides agree with TRBD2. The TCR comes from a girl aged 2-10 years with multiple sclerosis. CDR3 sequence reads: CASTRRGTSGSGEQFF. The DNA of the CDR3 is TGTGCCAGCACTCGGAGAGGGACTAGCGGGAGTGGTGAGCAGTTCTTC.